This T cell receptor beta chain is drawn from a study of beta chain features in type 1 diabetes. Germline V CDR1 and CDR2: MNHNY, SVGAGI (reference sequence). The V gene end was trimmed by 7 bases and the J gene end by 6 bases; junction bases not matched to a gene: 8. CDR3 length equals 14 residues. This clone was picked up a small number of times. The isolated RNA, all of it, was reverse transcribed, so expressed TCRB transcripts were what got sequenced. Produced via immunoSEQ multiplex PCR; TCRdb's table is partial and in-frame only. Here the sample spans approximately 120,000 clones, less than 40% being singletons.

This sequence joins TRBV6-6 and TRBJ2-7; 11 bases line up with TRBD2. This clonotype was obtained from a woman aged 18 to 35 in good health. Sample: stem cell memory CD4+ T cells from blood. As DNA, the CDR3 is TGTGCCAGCATCTCTAGCGGGAGGTTCGTCGAGCAGTACTTC. Its protein product is CASISSGRFVEQYF.